The sequence of this T cell receptor (beta chain) was determined in a study of patients and donors after allogeneic stem cell transplantation. One entry per CDR3 protein, called by TCRdb with MiXCR from the RT-PCR reads. The sample comprises around 82,000 distinct CDR3 sequences, around 5% of which are singletons, and 2.6% rests with the top ten. This clonotype appeared many times. The CDR3 is 14 amino acids. The V end was cut by 1 base, the J end by 2 bases, with 8 bases between. The TCR originated in a human donor who was either an allogeneic HSCT recipient or a stem cell or donor lymphocyte infusion donor (not recorded which). It is not recorded whose cells these are; they may come from a transplant donor. The V call is TRBV12-3 or TRBV12-4, the J call TRBJ1-1, with D perhaps TRBD1 (6 bases). Sequencing input: blood, either unsorted or a sorted T cell fraction (not recorded which). For the CDR3, the DNA is TGTGCCAGCAGTTTAGGGACAGCAAACACTGAAGCTTTCTTT. Protein sequence: CASSLGTANTEAFF.